This TCR beta chain was captured by sequencing in a study of cytomegalovirus exposure and HLA in healthy donors. PCR amplification relied on 60 Vbeta primers (plus 13 Jbeta primers). Measured with immunoSEQ multiplex PCR; TCRdb has only the in-frame clones, and not every one. The table lists around 140,000 clones, 80% to 85% of them singletons. The CDR3 is made up of 11 amino acids. CDR1 SQVTM and CDR2 ANQGSEA come from the germline V gene. Trimming cost V 4 bases and J 6 bases; bases outside gene matches: 2. The chain recombines TRBV29-1 with TRBJ2-7; 8 nucleotides align to TRBD1. The TCR sequence derives from a woman in her 50s in good health and CMV-seropositive. The material sequenced was PBMCs. The CDR3 bases are TGCAGCGTTGCACAGGGGGTCGAGCAGTACTTC. Protein: CSVAQGVEQYF.